The T cell receptor beta chain described here comes from a study of blood T cells in healthy people across ages. For the second PCR, which ran for roughly 7 to 11 cycles, a sample-barcoded 5' primer and a J-beta primer mix were used. The template-switch adaptor, which had 12 random nucleotides, put a tag on each cDNA molecule. MiXCR, run by TCRdb on the 5' RACE reads, gives a single entry per CDR3 protein. The data hold about 800,000 distinct CDR3 sequences, with just under 25% observed a single time. V lost 1 base and J lost 2; bases outside the gene matches: 8. The CDR3 has 16 residues. CDR1 is SQVTM, CDR2 ANQGSEA, per germline. Points from the study as a whole: Long-lived and aged donors differed, with more naive CD4+ cells and higher diversity in the long-lived.

About this clonotype itself: The antigen remains undetermined.

Investigators took roughly 10 milliliters of peripheral blood from every donor. The data also belong to a second study, concerning T cells of mothers and their children. From that paper: Material was donated by three healthy Caucasian mothers and their six children.

The chain links TRBV29-1 to TRBJ2-5, with 9 positions matching TRBD2. Material: blood. The TCR originated in a boy between 10 and 17 years old in good health. The DNA of the CDR3 is TGCAGCGTTGAAGGGGGTGGGACTAGCAGACAAGAGACCCAGTACTTC. This encodes CSVEGGGTSRQETQYF. Using reference TRBV29-1 and TRBJ2-5 for the parts outside the CDR3, the full variable domain is SAVISQKPSRDICQRGTSLTIQCQVDSQVTMMFWYRQQPGQSLTLIATANQGSEATYESGFVIDKFPISRPNLTFSTLTVSNMSPEDSSIYLCSVEGGGTSRQETQYFGPGTRLLVL.